The sequence of this T cell receptor (beta chain) was determined in a study of blood T cell repertoires in COVID-19. Losses at the gene ends were 8 bases for V and 5 bases for J; bases not matched to a gene: 13. Per germline, CDR1 MNHEY and CDR2 SMNVEV (reference sequence). The CDR3 has 15 amino acids. Participant ages covered about 18 to 100 years across 24 US areas. Method: immunoSEQ multiplex PCR; TCRdb's copy keeps in-frame clones and lacks some. The sample records approximately 140,000 clones, roughly four fifths being singletons. This TCR was recovered from a woman aged 50 to 60 with acute COVID-19. Sequences were obtained from PBMCs or T cells enriched from blood (not recorded which). The chain employs TRBV27 and TRBJ2-7, with TRBD1 matching over 9 bases. The CDR3 is CASWSTGGVLDEQYF. CDR3 DNA sequence: TGTGCCAGCTGGTCGACAGGGGGTGTATTGGACGAGCAGTACTTC.